This record looks at one T cell receptor beta chain sequence and its context. Its antigen remains unknown. The data stem from a study of T cells in localized non-small cell lung cancer. Regarding the study as a whole: As only one tumor region underwent sequencing, heterogeneity remains possible. It was uninvolved adjacent lung that showed the highest T cell clonality, exceeding tumor.

Data came from immunoSEQ multiplex PCR; TCRdb stores just in-frame clones and leaves some out. The sample carries thousands of clones, approximately 39% recorded once. CDR3 size: 16 residues. The germline gives CDR1 SGHNT, CDR2 YENEEA. The V gene lost 0 bases and the J gene lost 0 bases, with 9 bases spanning the gap. Sequencing used lung tumor tissue, obtained before any cancer treatment. The sequence derives from a male donor aged 60 or older with stage I squamous cell lung carcinoma. The V call is TRBV11-3, the J call TRBJ2-4; no firm D call. CDR3 in amino acids: CASSLEGRRAKNIQYF. DNA of the CDR3: TGTGCCAGCAGCTTAGAGGGCAGAAGAGCCAAAAACATTCAGTACTTC.